What follows is one T cell receptor beta chain and its context. The data were obtained in a study of regulatory T cells in long-lasting Graves disease. Time point of the sample: persistent/refractory GD, antithyroid drugs over 5 years with positive TRAb. TCR sequences were obtained from RNA taken from PBMCs. Assembly of TCR beta libraries relied on iRepertoire HTBI primers together with Arm-PCR of CDR3 regions. TCRdb reprocessed the multiplex PCR reads via MiXCR and lists one record per CDR3 protein. The data contain 600,000 to 800,000 distinct CDR3 sequences, roughly 30% of them singletons. The CDR3 spans 19 residues. Trimming took 5 bases from V and 3 from J; bases not matched to a gene: 19. Germline V gene data show CDR1 as MNHEY and CDR2 as SMNVEV (reference sequence).

The clonotype comes from a female donor with Graves disease. This specimen consisted of peripheral blood mononuclear cells (PBMCs), obtained when the disease was refractory, from a patient treated with antithyroid drugs. The chain joins TRBV27 to TRBJ2-3; 8 positions match TRBD1. In DNA, the CDR3 is TGTGCCAGCAGTCTTATGGGGAGGACAGGGCCGATGGAAACAGATACGCAGTATTTT. Residues: CASSLMGRTGPMETDTQYF.